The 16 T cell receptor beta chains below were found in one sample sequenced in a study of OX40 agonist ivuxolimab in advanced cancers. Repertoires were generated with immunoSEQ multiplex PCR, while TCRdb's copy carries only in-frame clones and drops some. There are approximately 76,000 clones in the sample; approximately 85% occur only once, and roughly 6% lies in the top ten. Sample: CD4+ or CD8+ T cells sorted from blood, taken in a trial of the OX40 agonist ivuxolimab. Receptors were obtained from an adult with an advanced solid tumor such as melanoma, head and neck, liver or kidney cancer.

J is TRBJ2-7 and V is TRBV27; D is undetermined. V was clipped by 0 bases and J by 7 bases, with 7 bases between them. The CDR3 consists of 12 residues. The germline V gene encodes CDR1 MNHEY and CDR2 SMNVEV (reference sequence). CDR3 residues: CASSLSLWEQYF. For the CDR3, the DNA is TGTGCCAGCAGTTTATCGCTGTGGGAGCAGTACTTC.

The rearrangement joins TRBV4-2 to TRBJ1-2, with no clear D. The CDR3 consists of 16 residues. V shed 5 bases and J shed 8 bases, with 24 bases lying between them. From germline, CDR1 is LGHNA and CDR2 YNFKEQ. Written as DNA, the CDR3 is TGTGCCAGCAGCTTGCCCCTTGGGCAGCCCCTCGGCGGCTACACCTTC. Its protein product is CASSLPLGQPLGGYTF.

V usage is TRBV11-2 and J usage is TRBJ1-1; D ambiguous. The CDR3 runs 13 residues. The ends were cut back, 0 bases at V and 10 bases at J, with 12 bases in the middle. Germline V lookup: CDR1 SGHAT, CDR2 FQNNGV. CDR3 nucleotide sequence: TGTGCCAGCAGCTTAGATCTGGGTCGGGGAGCTTTCTTT. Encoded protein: CASSLDLGRGAFF.

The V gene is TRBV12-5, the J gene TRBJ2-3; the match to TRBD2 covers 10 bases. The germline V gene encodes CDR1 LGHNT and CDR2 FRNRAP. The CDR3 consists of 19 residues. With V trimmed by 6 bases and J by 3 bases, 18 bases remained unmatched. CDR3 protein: CASGHTGSSGSMVTDTQYF. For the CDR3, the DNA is TGTGCTAGTGGCCATACAGGGTCTAGCGGGAGTATGGTGACAGATACGCAGTATTTT.

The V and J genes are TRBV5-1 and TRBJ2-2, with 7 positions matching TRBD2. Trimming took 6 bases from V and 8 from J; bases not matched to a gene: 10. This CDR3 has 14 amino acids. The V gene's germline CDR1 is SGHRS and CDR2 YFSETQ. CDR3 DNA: TGCGCCAGCAAACTACGCGGGAGTTCGGGGGAGCTGTTTTTT. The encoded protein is CASKLRGSSGELFF.

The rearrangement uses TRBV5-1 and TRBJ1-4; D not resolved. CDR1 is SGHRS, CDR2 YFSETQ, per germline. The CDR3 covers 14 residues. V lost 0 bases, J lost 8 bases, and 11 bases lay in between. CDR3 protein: CASSLGGFAEKLFF. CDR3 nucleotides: TGCGCCAGCAGCTTGGGGGGTTTCGCGGAAAAACTGTTTTTT.

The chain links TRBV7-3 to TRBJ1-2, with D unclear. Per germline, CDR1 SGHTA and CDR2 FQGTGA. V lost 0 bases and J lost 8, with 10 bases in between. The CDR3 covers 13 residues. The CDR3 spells CASSLTREEGYTF. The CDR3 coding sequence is TGTGCCAGCAGCTTAACTCGGGAGGAGGGCTACACCTTC.

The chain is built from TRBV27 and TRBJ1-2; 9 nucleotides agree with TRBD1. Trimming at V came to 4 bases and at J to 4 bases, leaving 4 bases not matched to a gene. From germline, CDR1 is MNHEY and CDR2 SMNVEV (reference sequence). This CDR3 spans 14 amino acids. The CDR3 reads CASSSSDRGYGYTF. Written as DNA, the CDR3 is TGTGCCAGCAGTTCCTCGGACAGGGGCTATGGCTACACCTTC.

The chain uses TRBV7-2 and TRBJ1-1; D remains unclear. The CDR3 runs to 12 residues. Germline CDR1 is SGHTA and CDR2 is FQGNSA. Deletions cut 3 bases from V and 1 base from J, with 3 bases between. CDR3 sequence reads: CASSFSNTEAFF. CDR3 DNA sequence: TGTGCCAGCAGCTTCTCGAACACTGAAGCTTTCTTT.

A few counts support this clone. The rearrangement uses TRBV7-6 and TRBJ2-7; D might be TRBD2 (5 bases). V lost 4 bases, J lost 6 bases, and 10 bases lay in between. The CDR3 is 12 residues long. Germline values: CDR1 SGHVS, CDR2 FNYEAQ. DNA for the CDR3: TGTGCCAGCAGCTCTGGAGGATCCGAGCAGTACTTC. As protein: CASSSGGSEQYF. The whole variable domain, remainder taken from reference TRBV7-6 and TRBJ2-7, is GAGVSQSPRYKVTKRGQDVALRCDPISGHVSLYWYRQALGQGPEFLTYFNYEAQQDKSGLPNDRFSAERPEGSISTLTIQRTEQRDSAMYRCASSSGGSEQYFGPGTRLTVT.

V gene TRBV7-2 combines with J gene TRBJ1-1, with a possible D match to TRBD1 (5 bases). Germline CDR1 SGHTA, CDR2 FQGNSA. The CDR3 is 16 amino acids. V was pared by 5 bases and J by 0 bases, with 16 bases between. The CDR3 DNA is TGTGCCAGCAGCCCCAAGCCGGGACGGATGAACACTGAAGCTTTCTTT. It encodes CASSPKPGRMNTEAFF.

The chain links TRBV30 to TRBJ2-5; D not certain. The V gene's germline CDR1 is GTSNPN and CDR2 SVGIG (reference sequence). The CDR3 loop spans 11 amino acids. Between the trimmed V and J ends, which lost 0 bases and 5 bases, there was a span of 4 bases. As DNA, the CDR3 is TGTGCCTGGAGTGTACTGGAGACCCAGTACTTC. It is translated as CAWSVLETQYF. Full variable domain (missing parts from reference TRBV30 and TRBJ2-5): SQTIHQWPATLVQPVGSPLSLECTVEGTSNPNLYWYRQAAGRGLQLLFYSVGIGQISSEVPQNLSASRPQDRQFILSSKKLLLSDSGFYLCAWSVLETQYFGPGTRLLVL.

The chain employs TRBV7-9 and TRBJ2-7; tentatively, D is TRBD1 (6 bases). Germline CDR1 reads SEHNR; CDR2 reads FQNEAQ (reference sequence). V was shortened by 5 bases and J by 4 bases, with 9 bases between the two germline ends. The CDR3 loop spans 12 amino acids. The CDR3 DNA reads TGTGCCAGCAGCAACAGGGCTTACGAGCAGTACTTC. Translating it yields CASSNRAYEQYF. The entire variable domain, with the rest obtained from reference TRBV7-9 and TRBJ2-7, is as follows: DTGVSQNPRHKITKRGQNVTFRCDPISEHNRLYWYRQTLGQGPEFLTYFQNEAQLEKSRLLSDRFSAERPKGSFSTLEIQRTEQGDSAMYLCASSNRAYEQYFGPGTRLTVT.

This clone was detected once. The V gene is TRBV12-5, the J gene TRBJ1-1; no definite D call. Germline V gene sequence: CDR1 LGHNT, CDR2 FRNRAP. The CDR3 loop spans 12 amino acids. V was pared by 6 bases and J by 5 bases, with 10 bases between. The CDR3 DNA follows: TGTGCTAGTGGCTCCGGTGGGACTGAAGCTTTCTTT. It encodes CASGSGGTEAFF.

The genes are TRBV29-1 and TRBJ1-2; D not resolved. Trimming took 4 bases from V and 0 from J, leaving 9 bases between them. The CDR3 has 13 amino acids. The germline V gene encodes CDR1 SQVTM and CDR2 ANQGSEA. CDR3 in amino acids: CSVGGSSNYGYTF. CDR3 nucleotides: TGCAGCGTTGGAGGCAGTTCTAACTATGGCTACACCTTC.

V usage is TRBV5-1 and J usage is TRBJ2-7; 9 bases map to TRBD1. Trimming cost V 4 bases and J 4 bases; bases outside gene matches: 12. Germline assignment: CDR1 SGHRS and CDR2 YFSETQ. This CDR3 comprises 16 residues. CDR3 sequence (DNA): TGCGCCAGCAGCATAGCACCGGGACAGGGAAGGTACGAGCAGTACTTC. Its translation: CASSIAPGQGRYEQYF.